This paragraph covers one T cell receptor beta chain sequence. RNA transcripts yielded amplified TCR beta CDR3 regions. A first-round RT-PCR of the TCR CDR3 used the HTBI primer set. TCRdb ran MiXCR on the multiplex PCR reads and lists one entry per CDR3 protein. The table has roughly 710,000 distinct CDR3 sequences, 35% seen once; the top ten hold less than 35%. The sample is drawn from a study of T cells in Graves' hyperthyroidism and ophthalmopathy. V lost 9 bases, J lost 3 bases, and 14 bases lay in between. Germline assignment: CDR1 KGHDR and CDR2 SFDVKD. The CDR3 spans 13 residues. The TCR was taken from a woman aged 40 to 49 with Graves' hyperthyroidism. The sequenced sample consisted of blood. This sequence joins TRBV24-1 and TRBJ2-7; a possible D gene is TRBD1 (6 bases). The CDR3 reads CATFGTRDYEQYF. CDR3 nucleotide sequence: TGTGCCACCTTTGGGACACGGGACTACGAGCAGTACTTC.